Reported below is one T cell receptor (beta chain). Antigen unknown. The germline CDR1 and CDR2 sequences are ENHRY and SYGVKD. Trimming at V came to 6 bases and at J to 6 bases, leaving 2 bases not matched to a gene. This CDR3 region has 13 residues. Unique molecular identifiers were linked by the library to individual cDNA molecules. One entry per CDR3 protein, called by TCRdb with MiXCR from the RACE reads. The sample gives 62,000 or so distinct CDR3 sequences, approximately 11% of which show up once; over 4% is in the top ten. The source of the sample is a study of human T cells and chemical hapten exposure. Findings and caveats of the study: Alopecia in all donors means immunity may differ from healthy individuals. It was expanded TCRs that formed significantly more large CDR3 similarity clusters than controls did. With DPC sensitization, TCRs exceeding 1 in 1000 frequency showed no change.

Time point indicated: pre-sensitization, week 0. The treatment is: therapeutic diphenylcyclopropenone sensitization with weekly scalp DPC. The genes are TRBV10-3 and TRBJ1-6, with TRBD1 matching over 7 bases. This TCR was sampled from a woman in her forties or fifties with alopecia areata. Some clones in this sample may be carry-over from other donors' samples. The sequencing here drew on whole blood, taken in connection with sensitization to the hapten diphenylcyclopropenone (DPC). CDR3 loop: CAIRGQTNSPLHF. DNA of the CDR3: TGTGCCATCAGGGGACAGACTAATTCACCCCTCCACTTT.